The sequence of this T cell receptor beta chain was determined in a study of prognosis after radiotherapy for stage I lung cancer. Background on the study: Stage I non-small cell lung cancer patients were enrolled in Nanjing, China. This enrollment took place between 2018 and early 2019.

Concerning this clonotype itself: This could be a read error, since a much larger clone is one nucleotide away.

With two-round multiplex PCR, TCR beta CDR3 sequences were amplified from genomic DNA. Primers were specific to each TRBV and TRBJ gene in first-round PCR. A single record per CDR3 protein comes from TCRdb applying MiXCR to the multiplex PCR reads. The sample carries around 30,000 distinct CDR3 sequences, around 32% recorded once. J lost 4 bases, V lost 7 bases, and 16 bases had no gene match. The CDR3 has 17 amino acids. Germline V lookup: CDR1 SQVTM, CDR2 ANQGSEA. The TCR originated in a donor aged 50 or older with non-small cell lung cancer. This chain connects TRBV29-1 to TRBJ2-1; 10 nucleotides agree with TRBD2. The input for sequencing was PBMCs, taken before or after stereotactic body radiation therapy (not recorded which). For the CDR3, the DNA is TGCAGCGGGGTGGGGGCTAGCGGGAGTCCACCGTACAATGAGCAGTTCTTC. Translated: CSGVGASGSPPYNEQFF.